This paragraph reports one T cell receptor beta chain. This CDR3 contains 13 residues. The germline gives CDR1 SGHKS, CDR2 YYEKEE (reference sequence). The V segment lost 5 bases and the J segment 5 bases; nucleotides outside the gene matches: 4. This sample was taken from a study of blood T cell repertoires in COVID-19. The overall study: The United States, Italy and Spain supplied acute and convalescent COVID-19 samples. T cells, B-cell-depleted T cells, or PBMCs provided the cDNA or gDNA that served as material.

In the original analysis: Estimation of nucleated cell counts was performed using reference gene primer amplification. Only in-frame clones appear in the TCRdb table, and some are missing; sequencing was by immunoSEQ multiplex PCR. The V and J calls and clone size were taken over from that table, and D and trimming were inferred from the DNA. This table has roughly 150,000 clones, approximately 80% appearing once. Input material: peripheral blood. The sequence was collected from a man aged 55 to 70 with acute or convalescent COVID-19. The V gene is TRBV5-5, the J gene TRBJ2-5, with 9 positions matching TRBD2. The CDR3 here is CASRILAGETQYF. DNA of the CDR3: TGTGCCAGCAGAATTCTAGCGGGGGAGACCCAGTACTTC.